The T cell receptor (beta chain) described here comes from a study of blood T cell repertoires in COVID-19. The germline V gene has CDR1 GTSNPN and CDR2 SVGIG (reference sequence). This CDR3 is 11 amino acids long. With 3 bases removed from V and 4 bases from J, the gap between germline ends came to 4 bases. This clone turned up a few times. This sample also contains other DNA sequences that code for the same CDR3. Data came from immunoSEQ multiplex PCR; TCRdb stores just in-frame clones and leaves some out. Seen here are approximately 360,000 clones, more than 80% observed once, and the top ten hold 0.95% to 1.5%.

The chain joins TRBV30 to TRBJ2-1; D unclear. The sequence was obtained from a man aged 40-55 years with acute or convalescent COVID-19. Sequenced input: peripheral blood. The CDR3 DNA sequence: TGTGCCTGGAGCTATTACAATGAGCAGTTCTTC. Its translation is CAWSYYNEQFF.